The rows below give T cell receptor beta chains drawn from one sample of a study of blood T cell repertoires in COVID-19. Measured with immunoSEQ multiplex PCR; TCRdb has only the in-frame clones, and not every one. The data show under 400,000 clones, with about 90% seen just once and just over 1% held by the top ten. The specimen was PBMCs or T cells enriched from blood (not recorded which). The origin of the receptors is a woman in her 30s who had been exposed to COVID-19. Both conserved end residues are part of each CDR3. Each record gives: D gene, V gene, clone size, J gene, CDR3 protein, CDR3 DNA. D genes are given only for firm matches. Part of the rows lack a size; the others show once, few, many or a class for expanded clones.

d_call: .; v_call: TRBV4-2; clone_size: .; j_call: TRBJ2-7; cdr3_aa: CASSQALASTYEQYF; cdr3_nt: TGTGCCAGCAGCCAAGCCCTAGCGAGTACCTACGAGCAGTACTTC
d_call: .; v_call: TRBV27; clone_size: few; j_call: TRBJ2-7; cdr3_aa: CASSLQGSSYEQYF; cdr3_nt: TGTGCCAGCAGTTTACAGGGGAGCTCCTACGAGCAGTACTTC
d_call: TRBD2; v_call: TRBV28; clone_size: .; j_call: TRBJ2-7; cdr3_aa: CASSLFSLAGAGTYEQYF; cdr3_nt: TGTGCCAGCAGTTTATTTAGCCTAGCGGGAGCCGGGACCTACGAGCAGTACTTC
d_call: .; v_call: TRBV18; clone_size: .; j_call: TRBJ2-7; cdr3_aa: CASSPASASYEQYF; cdr3_nt: TGTGCCAGCTCACCGGCTAGCGCCTCCTACGAGCAGTACTTC
d_call: TRBD1; v_call: TRBV9; clone_size: .; j_call: TRBJ2-7; cdr3_aa: CASSVGDRGPYEQYF; cdr3_nt: TGTGCCAGCAGCGTAGGGGACAGGGGCCCCTACGAGCAGTACTTC
d_call: .; v_call: TRBV28; clone_size: .; j_call: TRBJ1-2; cdr3_aa: CASSLRTDYGYTF; cdr3_nt: TGTGCCAGCAGTTTACGGACAGACTATGGCTACACCTTC
d_call: TRBD1; v_call: TRBV5-5; clone_size: once; j_call: TRBJ2-7; cdr3_aa: CASSLSGTGDEQYF; cdr3_nt: TGTGCCAGCAGCTTATCCGGGACAGGGGACGAGCAGTACTTC
d_call: .; v_call: TRBV21-1; clone_size: .; j_call: TRBJ2-7; cdr3_aa: CASSSRIQAGEQYF; cdr3_nt: TGTGCCAGCAGCTCGCGGATTCAGGCGGGCGAGCAGTACTTC
d_call: TRBD1; v_call: TRBV28; clone_size: .; j_call: TRBJ1-2; cdr3_aa: CASSARTGIPYGYTF; cdr3_nt: TGTGCCAGCAGTGCCCGGACAGGAATCCCCTATGGCTACACCTTC
d_call: TRBD1; v_call: TRBV28; clone_size: few; j_call: TRBJ1-5; cdr3_aa: CASRTDRDSNQPQHF; cdr3_nt: TGTGCCAGCAGGACGGACAGGGATAGCAATCAGCCCCAGCATTTT
d_call: TRBD1; v_call: TRBV19; clone_size: once; j_call: TRBJ1-1; cdr3_aa: CASSPWTGYTEAFF; cdr3_nt: TGTGCCAGCAGCCCATGGACAGGGTACACTGAAGCTTTCTTT
d_call: TRBD1; v_call: TRBV19; clone_size: .; j_call: TRBJ2-1; cdr3_aa: CASSRQGANEQFF; cdr3_nt: TGTGCCAGTAGCAGGCAGGGGGCAAATGAGCAGTTCTTC
d_call: TRBD1; v_call: TRBV15; clone_size: .; j_call: TRBJ2-3; cdr3_aa: CATSRDLQGASTDTQYF; cdr3_nt: TGTGCCACCAGCAGAGATCTGCAGGGGGCTAGCACAGATACGCAGTATTTT
d_call: TRBD2; v_call: TRBV6-1; clone_size: .; j_call: TRBJ2-1; cdr3_aa: CASSELAGDYNEQFF; cdr3_nt: TGTGCCAGCAGTGAACTAGCGGGAGACTACAATGAGCAGTTCTTC
d_call: TRBD2; v_call: TRBV28; clone_size: .; j_call: TRBJ2-7; cdr3_aa: CASTKTGTNNYEQYF; cdr3_nt: TGTGCCAGCACCAAAACCGGGACTAACAACTACGAGCAGTACTTC
d_call: .; v_call: TRBV28; clone_size: .; j_call: TRBJ2-2; cdr3_aa: CASSLSGSGELFF; cdr3_nt: TGTGCCAGCAGTTTAAGTGGGAGCGGGGAGCTGTTTTTT
d_call: .; v_call: TRBV27; clone_size: .; j_call: TRBJ1-5; cdr3_aa: CASSSSYNQPQHF; cdr3_nt: TGTGCCAGCAGTTCATCTTACAATCAGCCCCAGCATTTT
d_call: TRBD1; v_call: TRBV19; clone_size: once; j_call: TRBJ1-6; cdr3_aa: CASYGQGTSPLHF; cdr3_nt: TGTGCCAGCTACGGACAGGGGACGTCACCCCTCCACTTT
d_call: TRBD2; v_call: TRBV19; clone_size: .; j_call: TRBJ2-7; cdr3_aa: CASKGGTRSSYEQYF; cdr3_nt: TGTGCCAGTAAGGGCGGGACTAGAAGCTCCTACGAGCAGTACTTC
d_call: TRBD1; v_call: TRBV9; clone_size: .; j_call: TRBJ2-7; cdr3_aa: CASSPLWDRAYEQYF; cdr3_nt: TGTGCCAGCAGCCCCCTTTGGGACAGGGCCTACGAGCAGTACTTC
d_call: TRBD2; v_call: TRBV7-9; clone_size: .; j_call: TRBJ2-2; cdr3_aa: CASSPPLGLAGANTGELFF; cdr3_nt: TGTGCCAGCAGCCCCCCCCTGGGACTAGCGGGAGCGAACACCGGGGAGCTGTTTTTT
d_call: .; v_call: TRBV2; clone_size: .; j_call: TRBJ1-2; cdr3_aa: CASGEQGANYGYTF; cdr3_nt: TGTGCCAGCGGGGAACAGGGAGCTAACTATGGCTACACCTTC
d_call: .; v_call: TRBV19; clone_size: .; j_call: TRBJ2-5; cdr3_aa: CASSGGETQYF; cdr3_nt: TGTGCCAGTAGCGGGGGAGAGACCCAGTACTTC
d_call: TRBD1; v_call: TRBV19; clone_size: few; j_call: TRBJ1-1; cdr3_aa: CASSMAAGQWNTEAFF; cdr3_nt: TGTGCCAGTAGTATGGCCGCGGGACAGTGGAACACTGAAGCTTTCTTT
d_call: .; v_call: TRBV6-5; clone_size: .; j_call: TRBJ1-2; cdr3_aa: CASSYPGKYGYTF; cdr3_nt: TGTGCCAGCAGTTACCCAGGGAAGTATGGCTACACCTTC
d_call: .; v_call: TRBV28; clone_size: .; j_call: TRBJ2-7; cdr3_aa: CASSMLQGPISYEQYF; cdr3_nt: TGTGCCAGCAGTATGCTCCAGGGGCCCATATCCTACGAGCAGTACTTC
d_call: TRBD2; v_call: TRBV5-1; clone_size: .; j_call: TRBJ2-7; cdr3_aa: CASSLGGDLSYEQYF; cdr3_nt: TGCGCCAGCAGCCTCGGGGGGGACTTGTCCTACGAGCAGTACTTC
d_call: TRBD1; v_call: TRBV13; clone_size: .; j_call: TRBJ1-2; cdr3_aa: CASSHGTGEKRGYTF; cdr3_nt: TGTGCCAGCAGCCACGGGACAGGGGAAAAGAGAGGCTACACCTTC
d_call: .; v_call: TRBV19; clone_size: .; j_call: TRBJ2-5; cdr3_aa: CASSGAAQETQYF; cdr3_nt: TGTGCCAGTAGTGGGGCGGCCCAAGAGACCCAGTACTTC
d_call: .; v_call: TRBV24-1; clone_size: few; j_call: TRBJ2-3; cdr3_aa: CATSDLPVSTDTQYF; cdr3_nt: TGTGCCACCAGTGATTTGCCAGTTAGCACAGATACGCAGTATTTT
d_call: .; v_call: TRBV15; clone_size: .; j_call: TRBJ2-2; cdr3_aa: CATSRDRGPGELFF; cdr3_nt: TGTGCCACCAGCAGAGATCGAGGTCCCGGGGAGCTGTTTTTT
d_call: .; v_call: TRBV6-5; clone_size: .; j_call: TRBJ2-7; cdr3_aa: CASSYTTGMTEDEQYF; cdr3_nt: TGTGCCAGCAGTTACACCACAGGTATGACAGAGGACGAGCAGTACTTC
d_call: .; v_call: TRBV5-1; clone_size: .; j_call: TRBJ1-5; cdr3_aa: CASSLDGGNQPQHF; cdr3_nt: TGCGCCAGCAGTCTGGACGGGGGCAATCAGCCCCAGCATTTT
d_call: .; v_call: TRBV30; clone_size: .; j_call: TRBJ1-1; cdr3_aa: CAWSGREKLIAFF; cdr3_nt: TGTGCCTGGAGTGGAAGAGAGAAACTGATAGCTTTCTTT
d_call: .; v_call: TRBV30; clone_size: .; j_call: TRBJ1-1; cdr3_aa: CAWSAWGGENTEAFF; cdr3_nt: TGTGCCTGGAGTGCTTGGGGCGGTGAGAACACTGAAGCTTTCTTT
d_call: .; v_call: TRBV9; clone_size: .; j_call: TRBJ2-7; cdr3_aa: CASSVVARFRAYPYEQYF; cdr3_nt: TGTGCCAGCAGCGTAGTGGCCCGATTCAGGGCATACCCCTACGAGCAGTACTTC
d_call: TRBD2; v_call: TRBV5-1; clone_size: .; j_call: TRBJ2-7; cdr3_aa: CASSPAAGGTFSYEQYF; cdr3_nt: TGCGCCAGCAGCCCCGCAGCGGGAGGTACTTTCTCCTACGAGCAGTACTTC
d_call: .; v_call: TRBV18; clone_size: .; j_call: TRBJ1-2; cdr3_aa: CASSSTSDNYGYTF; cdr3_nt: TGTGCCAGCTCATCAACGAGCGATAACTATGGCTACACCTTC
d_call: TRBD2; v_call: TRBV3-1/TRBV3-2; clone_size: .; j_call: TRBJ2-3; cdr3_aa: CASSQDPGRASRGTQYF; cdr3_nt: TGTGCCAGCAGCCAAGATCCCGGGAGGGCCTCCAGAGGTACGCAGTATTTT
d_call: TRBD2; v_call: TRBV18; clone_size: .; j_call: TRBJ2-3; cdr3_aa: CASSGFLAGGTDTQYF; cdr3_nt: TGTGCCAGCTCAGGTTTCTTAGCGGGAGGTACAGATACGCAGTATTTT
d_call: .; v_call: TRBV6-5; clone_size: .; j_call: TRBJ1-5; cdr3_aa: CASRSPGGSNQPQHF; cdr3_nt: TGTGCCAGCAGGTCTCCCGGGGGGAGCAATCAGCCCCAGCATTTT
d_call: TRBD1; v_call: TRBV19; clone_size: .; j_call: TRBJ2-7; cdr3_aa: CASSKDRGFAYEQYF; cdr3_nt: TGTGCCAGTAGTAAGGACAGGGGCTTTGCCTACGAGCAGTACTTC
d_call: .; v_call: TRBV7-8; clone_size: .; j_call: TRBJ2-6; cdr3_aa: CASSFGAASGANVLTF; cdr3_nt: TGTGCCAGCAGCTTTGGGGCGGCCTCTGGGGCCAACGTCCTGACTTTC
d_call: .; v_call: TRBV5-1; clone_size: .; j_call: TRBJ1-6; cdr3_aa: CASSAGTREDSPLHF; cdr3_nt: TGCGCCAGCAGCGCGGGGACCAGGGAGGATTCACCCCTCCACTTT
d_call: .; v_call: TRBV5-1; clone_size: .; j_call: TRBJ2-7; cdr3_aa: CASSLPQGYEQYF; cdr3_nt: TGCGCCAGCAGCTTGCCACAGGGTTACGAGCAGTACTTC
d_call: .; v_call: TRBV6-1; clone_size: .; j_call: TRBJ2-7; cdr3_aa: CASSETESSYEQYF; cdr3_nt: TGTGCCAGCAGTGAAACTGAGAGCTCCTACGAGCAGTACTTC
d_call: .; v_call: TRBV9; clone_size: .; j_call: TRBJ2-5; cdr3_aa: CASSLRANRQETQYF; cdr3_nt: TGTGCCAGCAGCCTCCGAGCAAACCGCCAAGAGACCCAGTACTTC
d_call: TRBD1; v_call: TRBV19; clone_size: .; j_call: TRBJ1-1; cdr3_aa: CASSMRTDGGGLNTEAFF; cdr3_nt: TGTGCCAGTAGTATGCGGACGGACGGAGGGGGCTTGAACACTGAAGCTTTCTTT
d_call: TRBD2; v_call: TRBV3-1/TRBV3-2; clone_size: .; j_call: TRBJ2-3; cdr3_aa: CASSQYGLAGGTDTQYF; cdr3_nt: TGTGCCAGCAGCCAATATGGACTAGCGGGAGGGACAGATACGCAGTATTTT
d_call: .; v_call: TRBV7-3; clone_size: .; j_call: TRBJ2-5; cdr3_aa: CASSLANRETQYF; cdr3_nt: TGTGCCAGCAGCTTAGCAAACCGGGAGACCCAGTACTTC
d_call: TRBD1; v_call: TRBV7-3; clone_size: .; j_call: TRBJ2-3; cdr3_aa: CASSLFSGGWGNTDTQYF; cdr3_nt: TGTGCCAGCAGCTTGTTTTCAGGGGGCTGGGGAAACACAGATACGCAGTATTTT
d_call: .; v_call: TRBV28; clone_size: .; j_call: TRBJ1-5; cdr3_aa: CASSSGGSNQPQHF; cdr3_nt: TGTGCCAGCAGTTCGGGGGGGAGCAATCAGCCCCAGCATTTT
d_call: .; v_call: TRBV2; clone_size: .; j_call: TRBJ2-7; cdr3_aa: CASPKNSYEQYF; cdr3_nt: TGTGCCAGCCCTAAAAACTCCTACGAGCAGTACTTC
d_call: TRBD2; v_call: TRBV27; clone_size: once; j_call: TRBJ2-7; cdr3_aa: CASSPLRLAGSSYEQYF; cdr3_nt: TGTGCCAGCAGTCCCCTCCGACTAGCGGGCAGCTCCTACGAGCAGTACTTC
d_call: TRBD1; v_call: TRBV11-1; clone_size: .; j_call: TRBJ1-1; cdr3_aa: CATSQGANTEAFF; cdr3_nt: TGTGCCACCAGCCAGGGGGCTAATACTGAAGCTTTCTTT
d_call: .; v_call: TRBV28; clone_size: .; j_call: TRBJ2-7; cdr3_aa: CASSKPGGLTYEQYF; cdr3_nt: TGTGCCAGCAGTAAGCCAGGGGGGCTGACCTACGAGCAGTACTTC
d_call: .; v_call: TRBV9; clone_size: .; j_call: TRBJ1-4; cdr3_aa: CASNERGSEKLFF; cdr3_nt: TGTGCCAGCAACGAAAGGGGCTCGGAAAAACTGTTTTTT
d_call: .; v_call: TRBV3-1/TRBV3-2; clone_size: .; j_call: TRBJ1-1; cdr3_aa: CASSQEGGNTEAFF; cdr3_nt: TGTGCCAGCAGCCAAGAGGGGGGGAACACTGAAGCTTTCTTT